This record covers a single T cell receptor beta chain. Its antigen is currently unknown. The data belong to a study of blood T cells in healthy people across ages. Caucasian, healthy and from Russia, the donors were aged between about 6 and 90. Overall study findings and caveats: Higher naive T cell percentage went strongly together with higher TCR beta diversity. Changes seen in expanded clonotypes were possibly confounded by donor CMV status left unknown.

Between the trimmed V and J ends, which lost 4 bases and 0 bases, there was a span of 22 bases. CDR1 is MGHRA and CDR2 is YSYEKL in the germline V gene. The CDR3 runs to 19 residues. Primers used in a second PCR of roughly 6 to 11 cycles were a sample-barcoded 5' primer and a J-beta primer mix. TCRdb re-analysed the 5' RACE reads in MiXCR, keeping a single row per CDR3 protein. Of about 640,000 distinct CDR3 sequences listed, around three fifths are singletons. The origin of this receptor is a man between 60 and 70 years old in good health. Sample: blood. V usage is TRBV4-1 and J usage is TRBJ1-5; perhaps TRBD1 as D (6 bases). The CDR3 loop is CASSLRGGDTSYSNQPQHF. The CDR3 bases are TGCGCCAGCAGCCTCAGGGGCGGGGACACGTCCTATAGCAATCAGCCCCAGCATTTT.